These T cell receptor beta chains were read from a single sample in a study of beta chain features in type 1 diabetes. TCRdb's table, derived via immunoSEQ multiplex PCR, lists solely in-frame clones and lacks some. The repertoire has about 360,000 clones, 10% to 15% of them found once; the top ten carry more than 0.015%. Sequenced: naive CD4+ T cells from blood. The source is a man aged 18 to 29 in good health. Each CDR3 is given with its conserved first and last residue. The order of the fields is V gene, J gene, clone size, D gene, CDR3 protein, CDR3 DNA. The D gene is left open where the match is weak. Where a row states a size, it is once, few, many or the class of an expanded clone; other rows omit it.

v_call: TRBV28; j_call: TRBJ1-1; clone_size: -; d_call: -; cdr3_aa: CASSGSNTEAFF; cdr3_nt: TGTGCCAGCAGCGGTTCGAACACTGAAGCTTTCTTT
v_call: TRBV19; j_call: TRBJ2-5; clone_size: few; d_call: TRBD2; cdr3_aa: CASNRRGLAAPETQYF; cdr3_nt: TGTGCCAGTAATCGAAGGGGACTAGCTGCGCCAGAGACCCAGTACTTC
v_call: TRBV7-9; j_call: TRBJ2-5; clone_size: -; d_call: -; cdr3_aa: CASSFRETQYF; cdr3_nt: TGTGCCAGCAGCTTCAGGGAGACCCAGTACTTC
v_call: TRBV18; j_call: TRBJ2-7; clone_size: -; d_call: TRBD1; cdr3_aa: CASSPRAGTGRNEQYF; cdr3_nt: TGTGCCAGCTCACCCAGAGCCGGGACAGGGCGTAACGAGCAGTACTTC
v_call: TRBV5-1; j_call: TRBJ2-1; clone_size: few; d_call: TRBD2; cdr3_aa: CASSLQASGGHSYNEQFF; cdr3_nt: TGCGCCAGCAGCTTGCAGGCTAGCGGGGGGCACTCCTACAATGAGCAGTTCTTC
v_call: TRBV7-2; j_call: TRBJ2-3; clone_size: few; d_call: TRBD2; cdr3_aa: CASSPVIAGATDTQYF; cdr3_nt: TGTGCCAGCAGCCCCGTAATAGCGGGAGCCACAGATACGCAGTATTTT
v_call: TRBV7-9; j_call: TRBJ1-4; clone_size: -; d_call: -; cdr3_aa: CASSLTRGTNEKLFF; cdr3_nt: TGTGCCAGCAGCCTCACCAGGGGAACTAATGAAAAACTGTTTTTT
v_call: TRBV9; j_call: TRBJ1-1; clone_size: few; d_call: -; cdr3_aa: CASSPGHANTEAFF; cdr3_nt: TGTGCCAGCAGCCCGGGACACGCGAACACTGAAGCTTTCTTT
v_call: TRBV7-9; j_call: TRBJ2-1; clone_size: -; d_call: TRBD2; cdr3_aa: CASSRERGRGNEQFF; cdr3_nt: TGTGCCAGCAGCCGAGAGCGGGGACGAGGCAATGAGCAGTTCTTC
v_call: TRBV4-3; j_call: TRBJ1-1; clone_size: -; d_call: -; cdr3_aa: CASSQGRSGNTEAFF; cdr3_nt: TGCGCCAGCAGCCAAGGTCGCTCGGGGAACACTGAAGCTTTCTTT
v_call: TRBV29-1; j_call: TRBJ2-7; clone_size: -; d_call: -; cdr3_aa: CSVATTSPYEQYF; cdr3_nt: TGCAGCGTTGCAACGACTTCTCCCTACGAGCAGTACTTC
v_call: TRBV7-2; j_call: TRBJ2-7; clone_size: -; d_call: TRBD1; cdr3_aa: CASSPPDRRYEQYF; cdr3_nt: TGTGCCAGCAGCCCCCCGGACAGGCGTTACGAGCAGTACTTC
v_call: TRBV5-8; j_call: TRBJ1-5; clone_size: -; d_call: TRBD1; cdr3_aa: CASSLDGTEDNQPQHF; cdr3_nt: TGTGCCAGCAGCTTGGATGGGACAGAAGATAATCAGCCCCAGCATTTT
v_call: TRBV7-6; j_call: TRBJ2-7; clone_size: -; d_call: TRBD2; cdr3_aa: CASSLRLAGGDEQYF; cdr3_nt: TGTGCCAGCAGCCTCCGACTAGCGGGGGGTGACGAGCAGTACTTC
v_call: TRBV7-2; j_call: TRBJ2-5; clone_size: few; d_call: -; cdr3_aa: CASSLRQGLDF; cdr3_nt: TGTGCCAGCAGCTTACGTCAGGGTTTGGACTTC
v_call: TRBV6-5; j_call: TRBJ2-2; clone_size: few; d_call: -; cdr3_aa: CASSYSRVGELFF; cdr3_nt: TGTGCCAGCAGTTACTCGAGAGTCGGGGAGCTGTTTTTT
v_call: TRBV6-1; j_call: TRBJ1-5; clone_size: -; d_call: -; cdr3_aa: CASREMGGIRDQPQHF; cdr3_nt: TGTGCCAGCAGGGAAATGGGGGGGATAAGGGATCAGCCCCAGCATTTT
v_call: TRBV10-3; j_call: TRBJ2-2; clone_size: few; d_call: -; cdr3_aa: CAIGPGQGRTGELFF; cdr3_nt: TGTGCCATCGGACCCGGGCAGGGGCGCACCGGGGAGCTGTTTTTT
v_call: TRBV7-2; j_call: TRBJ1-5; clone_size: few; d_call: -; cdr3_aa: CASSLGGGGNQPQHF; cdr3_nt: TGTGCCAGCAGCTTAGGGGGAGGAGGCAATCAGCCCCAGCATTTT
v_call: TRBV28; j_call: TRBJ1-1; clone_size: -; d_call: -; cdr3_aa: CASSLHRQWTEAFF; cdr3_nt: TGTGCCAGCAGTTTACACAGGCAGTGGACTGAAGCTTTCTTT
v_call: TRBV9; j_call: TRBJ2-2; clone_size: few; d_call: -; cdr3_aa: CASSVATVSLHSGELFF; cdr3_nt: TGTGCCAGCAGCGTAGCTACGGTTAGCCTCCATTCCGGGGAGCTGTTTTTT
v_call: TRBV5-1; j_call: TRBJ2-5; clone_size: few; d_call: -; cdr3_aa: CASRKTSQETQYF; cdr3_nt: TGCGCCAGCAGGAAGACTAGCCAAGAGACCCAGTACTTC
v_call: TRBV19; j_call: TRBJ1-5; clone_size: few; d_call: TRBD1; cdr3_aa: CASRKQGSEEQPQHF; cdr3_nt: TGTGCCAGTAGGAAACAGGGGTCTGAGGAACAGCCCCAGCATTTT
v_call: TRBV7-9; j_call: TRBJ2-3; clone_size: -; d_call: -; cdr3_aa: CASSLFRASTDTQYF; cdr3_nt: TGTGCCAGCAGCTTATTCAGGGCAAGCACAGATACGCAGTATTTT
v_call: TRBV19; j_call: TRBJ2-3; clone_size: few; d_call: TRBD2; cdr3_aa: CASSTTSVGQYF; cdr3_nt: TGTGCCAGTAGTACAACTAGCGTCGGGCAGTATTTT
v_call: TRBV6-5; j_call: TRBJ2-3; clone_size: once; d_call: TRBD2; cdr3_aa: CASSYVAGETDTQYF; cdr3_nt: TGTGCCAGCAGTTACGTAGCGGGAGAAACAGATACGCAGTATTTT
v_call: TRBV9; j_call: TRBJ1-6; clone_size: -; d_call: -; cdr3_aa: CASSPLVSSYNSPLHF; cdr3_nt: TGTGCCAGCAGTCCCCTTGTGAGCTCCTATAATTCACCCCTCCACTTT
v_call: TRBV18; j_call: TRBJ1-2; clone_size: few; d_call: TRBD1; cdr3_aa: CASSPQGAYGYTF; cdr3_nt: TGTGCCAGCTCACCACAGGGGGCCTATGGCTACACCTTC
v_call: TRBV6-1; j_call: TRBJ2-5; clone_size: few; d_call: -; cdr3_aa: CASSESRETQYF; cdr3_nt: TGTGCCAGCAGTGAAAGCAGGGAGACCCAGTACTTC
v_call: TRBV7-3; j_call: TRBJ2-6; clone_size: few; d_call: TRBD2; cdr3_aa: CASSLRGAGVPGANVLTF; cdr3_nt: TGTGCCAGCAGCTTAAGGGGAGCGGGGGTCCCTGGGGCCAACGTCCTGACTTTC
v_call: TRBV6-5; j_call: TRBJ1-1; clone_size: -; d_call: -; cdr3_aa: CAVAAGHGTEAFF; cdr3_nt: TGTGCCGTCGCGGCAGGGCATGGCACTGAAGCTTTCTTT
v_call: TRBV5-1; j_call: TRBJ2-7; clone_size: few; d_call: TRBD2; cdr3_aa: CASSLTSGSSYEQYF; cdr3_nt: TGCGCCAGCAGCTTGACTAGCGGGAGCTCCTACGAGCAGTACTTC
v_call: TRBV5-6; j_call: TRBJ2-5; clone_size: -; d_call: TRBD2; cdr3_aa: CASSRTSGHRAETQYF; cdr3_nt: TGTGCCAGCAGCAGGACTAGCGGTCACCGGGCGGAGACCCAGTACTTC
v_call: TRBV7-3; j_call: TRBJ1-3; clone_size: few; d_call: -; cdr3_aa: CASSLLPGRGSGNTIYF; cdr3_nt: TGTGCCAGCAGCTTACTGCCAGGAAGGGGCTCTGGAAACACCATATATTTT
v_call: TRBV30; j_call: TRBJ2-5; clone_size: few; d_call: -; cdr3_aa: CASSPGETQYF; cdr3_nt: TGTGCCTCCAGCCCCGGGGAGACCCAGTACTTC
v_call: TRBV30; j_call: TRBJ1-2; clone_size: few; d_call: -; cdr3_aa: CAWRRGQDYGYTF; cdr3_nt: TGTGCCTGGAGAAGGGGACAAGACTATGGCTACACCTTC
v_call: TRBV25-1; j_call: TRBJ2-5; clone_size: -; d_call: TRBD1; cdr3_aa: CASGESTGTGLKTQYF; cdr3_nt: TGTGCCAGCGGAGAATCTACCGGGACAGGGTTAAAGACCCAGTACTTC
v_call: TRBV9; j_call: TRBJ1-6; clone_size: few; d_call: -; cdr3_aa: CASSFGVGNSPLHF; cdr3_nt: TGTGCCAGCAGCTTCGGAGTCGGGAATTCACCCCTCCACTTT
v_call: TRBV15; j_call: TRBJ2-5; clone_size: many; d_call: -; cdr3_aa: CATSRDGGVQETQYF; cdr3_nt: TGTGCCACCAGCAGAGATGGCGGGGTCCAAGAGACCCAGTACTTC
v_call: TRBV2; j_call: TRBJ1-1; clone_size: -; d_call: -; cdr3_aa: CASSEIGAGDTEAFF; cdr3_nt: TGTGCCAGCAGTGAAATCGGGGCAGGGGACACTGAAGCTTTCTTT
v_call: TRBV19; j_call: TRBJ2-1; clone_size: -; d_call: TRBD1; cdr3_aa: CASSRFDRVGGYNEQFF; cdr3_nt: TGTGCCAGTAGCCGCTTCGACAGGGTAGGAGGCTACAATGAGCAGTTCTTC
v_call: TRBV7-3; j_call: TRBJ1-1; clone_size: few; d_call: -; cdr3_aa: CASSSQGTPGTEAFF; cdr3_nt: TGTGCCAGCAGCTCACAGGGCACCCCGGGAACTGAAGCTTTCTTT
v_call: TRBV15; j_call: TRBJ1-1; clone_size: once; d_call: TRBD1; cdr3_aa: CATSLRQGRGTEAFF; cdr3_nt: TGTGCCACCAGCCTCCGACAGGGGAGAGGAACTGAAGCTTTCTTT
v_call: TRBV6-5; j_call: TRBJ2-7; clone_size: -; d_call: -; cdr3_aa: CASSYSSGQTYEQYF; cdr3_nt: TGTGCCAGCAGTTACTCCTCAGGGCAGACCTACGAGCAGTACTTC
v_call: TRBV5-1; j_call: TRBJ1-6; clone_size: -; d_call: TRBD1; cdr3_aa: CASSTDRVDSPLHF; cdr3_nt: TGCGCCAGCAGCACGGACAGGGTTGATTCACCCCTCCACTTT
v_call: TRBV19; j_call: TRBJ2-1; clone_size: -; d_call: -; cdr3_aa: CASSVNYNEQFF; cdr3_nt: TGTGCCAGTAGTGTAAACTACAATGAGCAGTTCTTC
v_call: TRBV9; j_call: TRBJ2-2; clone_size: -; d_call: TRBD2; cdr3_aa: CASSARLAAGTGELFF; cdr3_nt: TGTGCCAGCAGCGCGAGACTAGCGGCCGGCACCGGGGAGCTGTTTTTT
v_call: TRBV30; j_call: TRBJ1-1; clone_size: few; d_call: -; cdr3_aa: CAWSYRADTEAFF; cdr3_nt: TGTGCCTGGAGTTACAGGGCGGACACTGAAGCTTTCTTT
v_call: TRBV19; j_call: TRBJ1-2; clone_size: few; d_call: -; cdr3_aa: CASSIDRTVFDYGYTF; cdr3_nt: TGTGCCAGTAGTATAGACCGGACAGTTTTCGACTATGGCTACACCTTC
v_call: TRBV27; j_call: TRBJ2-3; clone_size: -; d_call: TRBD2; cdr3_aa: CASSSRLAGGRDTQYF; cdr3_nt: TGTGCCAGCAGTTCGCGACTAGCGGGGGGGCGGGATACGCAGTATTTT